This passage covers 22 T cell receptor beta chains from one sample sequenced in a study of read filtering for tumor transcriptome and immune sequencing. This library used approximately 370 ng RNA and molecular barcoded adaptors spanning alpha/delta and beta/gamma chains. TCRdb called the reads again in MiXCR, with one record for every CDR3 protein. The sample includes 60,000 to 75,000 distinct CDR3 sequences, roughly 19% of them seen just once. Sequencing was done on a sample of a population of CD138-negative cells sorted from bone marrow. The receptors were gathered from a donor at least 40 years old with multiple myeloma.

This clonotype was observed once. Without the conserved terminal phenylalanine or tryptophan, this CDR3 likely stems from a read error. This chain joins TRBV25-1 and TRBJ2-5; D is unresolved. There are 16 residues in the CDR3. Trimming took off 7 bases at V and 2 bases at J, with 20 bases between the two ends. CDR1 is MGHDK, CDR2 SYGVNS, per germline. CDR3 coding DNA: TGTGCCAGCACCTCATGTACCCCGGAGATGCAAGAGACCCAGTACATC. As protein: CASTSCTPEMQETQYI.

As regards this clonotype: This could be a read error, since a much larger clone is one nucleotide away. The chain uses TRBV2 and TRBJ1-2; no reliable D call. Trimming removed 4 bases from V and 5 bases from J, with 14 bases in between. From germline, CDR1 is SNHLY and CDR2 FYNNEI. This CDR3 has 14 amino acids. The CDR3 loop is CASSAVSGLYGYTF. DNA of the CDR3: TGTGCCAGCAGTGCTGTCAGCGGGCTTTATGGCTACACCTTC.

Notes on this clonotype: Likely a read error: the CDR3 ends without its conserved phenylalanine or tryptophan. V gene TRBV5-1 combines with J gene TRBJ2-3; D is undetermined. From germline, CDR1 is SGHRS and CDR2 YFSETQ. This CDR3 comprises 15 residues. V dropped 0 bases and J dropped 1 base, with 9 bases sitting between them. CDR3 loop: CASSLDGIRTDTQYL. DNA for the CDR3: TGCGCCAGCAGCTTGGACGGAATACGCACAGATACGCAGTATTTA.

This clonotype was seen at least ten times. The chain has TRBV7-3 and TRBJ2-2; 9 bases fit TRBD2. Germline V gene data show CDR1 as SGHTA and CDR2 as FQGTGA. The CDR3 extends over 17 amino acids. Germline trimming cut 5 bases from V and 5 bases from J; bases unmatched to any gene: 12. The CDR3 region is CASSPSPATSGTGELFF. The CDR3 DNA is TGTGCCAGCAGCCCCTCCCCGGCTACTAGCGGGACCGGGGAGCTGTTTTTT.

This clonotype was seen many times. The chain is built from TRBV6-2 or TRBV6-3 and TRBJ1-1, with D maybe TRBD1 (5 bases). CDR1 and CDR2 from the germline V gene are MNHEY and SVGEGT. V lost 0 bases to trimming and J lost 0 bases, with 20 bases between them. CDR3 length equals 19 residues. The CDR3 DNA follows: TGTGCCAGCAGTTACTCTTTCTCGAATTCGGGGCAGATGAACACTGAAGCTTTCTTT. Residues: CASSYSFSNSGQMNTEAFF.

This clonotype appeared many times. In DNA form, the CDR3 reads TGTGCCACCAGCCCTTCGGGGGCAAATGAGCAGTTCTTC. It encodes CATSPSGANEQFF. The J gene is TRBJ2-1, the V gene TRBV15; D may be TRBD1 or TRBD2 (6 bases each). The CDR3 loop spans 13 amino acids. The ends were cut back, 5 bases at V and 7 bases at J, with 12 bases in the middle. Per the germline V gene, CDR1 is LNHNV and CDR2 is YYDKDF (reference sequence).

The table lists this clonotype with many counts. The DNA for the CDR3 is TGTGCCAGCTCACCACCTGCAGGGTTAGAAGAGACCCAGTACTTC. It codes for CASSPPAGLEETQYF. The V and J genes are TRBV18 and TRBJ2-5; the D gene is possibly TRBD1 (5 bases). V lost 0 bases to trimming and J lost 3 bases, with 11 bases between them. The CDR3 loop spans 15 amino acids. The germline V gene has CDR1 KGHSH and CDR2 LQKENI.

There are many counts of this clonotype. The chain couples TRBV20-1 to TRBJ2-3; 9 positions match TRBD1. V lost 7 bases to trimming and J lost 4 bases; unmatched junction nucleotides: 12. The CDR3 length is 15 residues. Germline V gene data show CDR1 as DFQATT and CDR2 as SNEGSKA (reference sequence). CDR3 sequence reads: CSGLPTGQGADTQYF. The CDR3 DNA reads as TGCAGTGGCTTACCTACGGGACAGGGAGCAGATACGCAGTATTTT.

Only a few counts were recorded for this clonotype. The CDR3 sequence: CASSLALGTGITEQYF. CDR3 nucleotide sequence: TGTGCCAGCAGCTTAGCCTTAGGGACGGGAATTACCGAGCAGTACTTC. The V gene is TRBV7-8, the J gene TRBJ2-7; D tentatively fits TRBD1 or TRBD2 (5 bases each). The CDR3 contains 16 residues. Trimming left V 0 bases short and J 6 bases short, with 18 bases between. Germline CDR1 SGHVS, CDR2 FQNEAQ.

This clonotype has ten or more counts. This chain links TRBV18 with TRBJ2-7; no firm D call. Trimming pared 4 bases from V and 2 bases from J, leaving 6 bases between. The CDR3 covers 12 residues. Germline V gene lookup returns CDR1 KGHSH and CDR2 LQKENI. The CDR3 DNA is TGTGCCAGCTCACAAGAGGCCTACGAGCAGTACTTC. Its protein is CASSQEAYEQYF.

In regard to this clonotype: At one end, the junction sequence differs from germline, possibly due to a read error. J is TRBJ2-1 and V is TRBV28, with D uncertain. The CDR3 runs to 15 residues. In germline, CDR1 is MDHEN, CDR2 SYDVKM. DNA of the CDR3: TGTGCCAGCAGTTTGGGTACCCACTCCTACAATGAGCGGTTCTTC. Amino acid sequence: CASSLGTHSYNERFF.

This clonotype was recorded many times. The chain couples TRBV5-1 to TRBJ2-3; possible D gene TRBD1, 6 bases. Looked up from germline, CDR1 is SGHRS and CDR2 is YFSETQ. The length of the CDR3 is 14 residues. V gave up 4 bases and J gave up 0 bases, with 9 bases separating them. DNA of the CDR3: TGCGCCAGCAGCCACGGACAGAGCACAGATACGCAGTATTTT. Translated, it gives CASSHGQSTDTQYF.

This clonotype was found once. V and J are TRBV20-1 and TRBJ2-4, with D tentatively TRBD1 (6 bases). V lost 5 bases and J lost 6, with 17 bases in between. Per the germline V gene, CDR1 is DFQATT and CDR2 is SNEGSKA (reference sequence). The CDR3 is 14 amino acids. The CDR3 region has the DNA TGCAGTGCTCCGGTAGGGGGAAGAAGAAACATTCAGTACTTC. Translating gives CSAPVGGRRNIQYF.

At least ten counts were recorded for this clonotype. The chain has TRBV28 and TRBJ2-7, with TRBD1 matching 8 bases. From germline, CDR1 is MDHEN and CDR2 SYDVKM. The junction had 8 bases not matched to a gene; V was cut back by 7 bases and J by 6 bases. This CDR3 spans 13 amino acids. CDR3 coding DNA: TGTGCCAGCAACGAGCAGGGGGCGGTCGAGCAGTACTTC. Residues: CASNEQGAVEQYF.

This clonotype was seen many times. V usage is TRBV11-3 and J usage is TRBJ2-2; the D gene is possibly TRBD1 (6 bases). Germline loops: CDR1 SGHNT, CDR2 YENEEA. The CDR3 is 15 residues long. V was cut by 5 bases and J by 0 bases, with 10 bases left in between. The CDR3: CASSRTAANTGELFF. CDR3 in DNA: TGTGCCAGCAGCCGGACAGCCGCGAACACCGGGGAGCTGTTTTTT.

This clonotype was seen repeatedly, ten times or more. The chain combines TRBV3-1 with TRBJ2-1, with a weak D call TRBD2 (6 bases). This CDR3 contains 12 residues. The ends were cut back, 6 bases at V and 5 bases at J, with 8 bases in the middle. The germline gives CDR1 LGHDT, CDR2 YNNKEL (reference sequence). The CDR3 is CASSRTNNEQFF. In nucleotides, the CDR3 is TGTGCCAGCAGTCGGACTAACAATGAGCAGTTCTTC.

With regard to this clonotype: The junction departs from the called germline gene at one end, perhaps through a read error. V usage is TRBV2 and J usage is TRBJ2-5, with D perhaps being TRBD1 or TRBD2 (5 bases each). The CDR3 runs 16 residues. Germline V gene data show CDR1 as SNHLY and CDR2 as FYNNEI. DNA for the CDR3: TGTGCCAGCAGTGCCCGGATTAGAGGGGCCTCAGAGGCCCAGTACTTC. As protein: CASSARIRGASEAQYF.

The table lists this clonotype with a few counts. A read error may produce the germline difference seen at one junction end. V gene TRBV5-5 combines with J gene TRBJ1-4; maybe TRBD1 (6 bases). CDR1 and CDR2 from the germline V gene are SGHKS and YYEKEE (reference sequence). This CDR3 has 16 amino acids. The CDR3 loop is CASSTLQRGAVEKLSF. Here the CDR3 DNA reads TGTGCCAGCAGCACCCTACAGAGGGGGGCCGTTGAAAAACTGTCTTTT.

This clonotype has ten or more counts. The chain employs TRBV20-1 and TRBJ1-4; 9 nucleotides match TRBD1. V lost 3 bases to trimming and J lost 10 bases; unmatched junction nucleotides: 6. The CDR3 is 13 amino acids. Germline assignment: CDR1 DFQATT and CDR2 SNEGSKA (reference sequence). This CDR3 reads CSARGTGQGKLFF. The CDR3, as DNA: TGCAGTGCTAGGGGGACAGGGCAGGGAAAACTGTTTTTT.

Ten or more counts support this clonotype. This chain joins TRBV3-1 and TRBJ2-4; D is unclear. Trimming cost V 2 bases and J 7 bases, with 6 bases left between them. Per the germline V gene, CDR1 is LGHDT and CDR2 is YNNKEL (reference sequence). This CDR3 spans 12 amino acids. CDR3 coding DNA: TGTGCCAGCAGCCAAACTGCCAACATTCAGTACTTC. Its translation is CASSQTANIQYF. Based on the CDR3 plus reference TRBV3-1 and TRBJ2-4, the full variable domain is DTAVSQTPKYLVTQMGNDKSIKCEQNLGHDTMYWYKQDSKKFLKIMFSYNNKELIINETVPNRFSPKSPDKAHLNLHINSLELGDSAVYFCASSQTANIQYFGAGTRLSVL.

This clonotype was counted between two and nine times. The gene calls are TRBV7-2 and TRBJ1-2; a possible D gene is TRBD1 (5 bases). This CDR3 is built from 13 residues. Germline CDR1 reads SGHTA; CDR2 reads FQGNSA. The V end lost 1 base, the J end lost 6 bases, and 9 bases lay between the germline ends. The DNA of the CDR3 is TGTGCCAGCAGCTTAGGACAGAAGGATGGCTACACCTTC. Amino acid sequence: CASSLGQKDGYTF.

This clonotype was counted a few times. At one boundary the junction diverges from the germline segment, which might be a read error. The chain employs TRBV4-2 and TRBJ2-7, with no clear D. CDR1 is LGHNA and CDR2 is YNFKEQ in the germline V gene. The length of the CDR3 is 15 residues. The CDR3 nucleotides read TGTGCCAGCAGCCAAGGTAGTTCTGGCAGCAGCGAGCGGTACTTC. This sequence encodes CASSQGSSGSSERYF.